This TCR beta chain was found in a study of low-dose radiotherapy and immunotherapy resistance in tumors. Whole-study context: Cohort 1 got 0.5 Gy per fraction every 2 weeks, 6.5 Gy in total.

The CDR3 spans 13 residues. Germline CDR1 is LNHNV and CDR2 is YYDKDF (reference sequence). V was shortened by 4 bases and J by 5 bases, with 9 bases between the two germline ends. Time point indicated: after trial treatment. Treatment reported: LDRT plus nivolumab, ipilimumab, low-dose cyclophosphamide and aspirin (RACIN trial). Treatment combined nivolumab, ipilimumab, aspirin, low-dose cyclophosphamide and low-dose radiotherapy in a dose-escalation trial. This clonotype was counted at least ten times. With TRAV- and TRBV-specific primers, first-strand cDNA was made, covering the alpha and beta chains. With a constant-region primer and a V-primer adapter, TCRs were subjected to about 20 PCR cycles of amplification. TCRdb ran MiXCR on the reads and lists one entry per CDR3 protein. The table has 95,000 to 100,000 distinct CDR3 sequences, around 20% seen once.

V usage is TRBV15 and J usage is TRBJ1-5, with D tentatively TRBD1 (6 bases). The sequence was collected from a male donor with prostate cancer. Sequenced here: PBMCs, sampled after low-dose radiotherapy plus immunotherapy. The CDR3 DNA follows: TGTGCCACCAGCACACACAGGGATCAGCCCCAGCATTTT. Its protein is CATSTHRDQPQHF.